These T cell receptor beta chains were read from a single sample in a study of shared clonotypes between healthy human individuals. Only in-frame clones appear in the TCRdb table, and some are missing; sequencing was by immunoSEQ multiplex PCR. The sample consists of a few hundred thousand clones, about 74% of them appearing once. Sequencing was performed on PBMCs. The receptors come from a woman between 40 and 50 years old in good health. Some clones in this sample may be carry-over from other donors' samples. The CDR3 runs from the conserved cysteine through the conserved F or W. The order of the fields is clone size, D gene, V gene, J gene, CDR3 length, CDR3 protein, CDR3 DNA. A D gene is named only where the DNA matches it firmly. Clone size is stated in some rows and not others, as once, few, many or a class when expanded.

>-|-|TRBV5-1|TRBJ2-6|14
CASTPTSGANVLTF
TGCGCCAGCACCCCGACCTCTGGGGCCAACGTCCTGACTTTC
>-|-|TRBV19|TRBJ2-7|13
CATLGTEAIEQYF
TGTGCCACCCTCGGGACGGAGGCGATCGAGCAGTACTTC
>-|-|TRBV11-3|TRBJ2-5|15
CASSFGRGSHETQYF
TGTGCCAGCAGCTTTGGCAGGGGCTCTCATGAGACCCAGTACTTC
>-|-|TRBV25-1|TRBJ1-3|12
CASSERGNTIYF
TGTGCCAGCAGTGAACGGGGAAACACCATATATTTT
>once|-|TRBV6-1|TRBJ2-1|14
CASSELEGGNEQFF
TGTGCCAGCAGTGAACTAGAAGGTGGCAATGAGCAGTTCTTC
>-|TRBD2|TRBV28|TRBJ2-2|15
CASSPWGGRPGELFF
TGTGCCAGCAGCCCATGGGGCGGGAGGCCCGGGGAGCTGTTTTTT
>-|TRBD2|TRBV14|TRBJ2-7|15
CASSQGLAVSYEQYF
TGTGCCAGCAGCCAAGGGCTAGCGGTTTCCTACGAGCAGTACTTC
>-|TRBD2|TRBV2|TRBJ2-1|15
CASRAGTSGYNEQFF
TGTGCCAGCAGAGCCGGGACTAGCGGATACAATGAGCAGTTCTTC
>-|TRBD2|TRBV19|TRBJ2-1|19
CASSIWSLAGGLSYNEQFF
TGTGCCAGTAGTATATGGTCCCTAGCGGGCGGACTCTCCTACAATGAGCAGTTCTTC
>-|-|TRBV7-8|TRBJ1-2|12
CASSSKEWGYTF
TGTGCCAGCAGCTCAAAAGAATGGGGCTACACCTTC
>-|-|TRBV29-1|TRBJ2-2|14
CSAILDGYTGELFF
TGCAGCGCAATCTTGGACGGCTACACCGGGGAGCTGTTTTTT
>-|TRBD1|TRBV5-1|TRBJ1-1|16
CASSLWGQGARTEAFF
TGCGCCAGCAGCTTGTGGGGACAGGGGGCGCGGACTGAAGCTTTCTTT
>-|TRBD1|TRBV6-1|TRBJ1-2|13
CASRGTDLYGYTF
TGTGCCAGCAGGGGGACAGACCTCTATGGCTACACCTTC
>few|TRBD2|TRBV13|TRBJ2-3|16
CASSLSLAGLADTQYF
TGTGCCAGCAGCTTATCACTAGCGGGACTCGCAGATACGCAGTATTTT
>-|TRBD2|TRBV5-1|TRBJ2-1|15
CASSFRDYPRNEQFF
TGCGCCAGCAGCTTCCGGGACTACCCCAGGAATGAGCAGTTCTTC
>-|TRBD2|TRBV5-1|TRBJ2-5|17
CASSLVGASGSVETQYF
TGCGCCAGCAGCTTGGTGGGGGCTAGCGGGAGTGTAGAGACCCAGTACTTC
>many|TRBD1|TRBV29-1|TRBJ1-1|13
CSGGQGRDTEAFF
TGCAGCGGGGGACAGGGGAGGGACACTGAAGCTTTCTTT
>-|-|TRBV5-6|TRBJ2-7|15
CASSLMREWPYEQYF
TGTGCCAGCAGCTTGATGCGGGAATGGCCCTACGAGCAGTACTTC
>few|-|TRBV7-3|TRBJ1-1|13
CASSLTRSGEAFF
TGTGCCAGCAGCTTAACGCGGTCTGGTGAAGCTTTCTTT
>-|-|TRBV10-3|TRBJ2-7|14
CAISERQEGDEQYF
TGTGCCATCAGTGAGCGCCAGGAAGGGGACGAGCAGTACTTC
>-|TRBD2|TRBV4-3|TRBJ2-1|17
CASSQDLGAGVVNEQFF
TGCGCCAGCAGCCAAGATTTAGGAGCGGGAGTAGTCAATGAGCAGTTCTTC
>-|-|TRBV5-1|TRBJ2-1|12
CASSLEGAEQFF
TGCGCCAGCAGCTTGGAAGGAGCTGAGCAGTTCTTC
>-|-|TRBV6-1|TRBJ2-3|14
CASNRGGAGDTQYF
TGTGCCAGCAATCGAGGGGGGGCAGGAGATACGCAGTATTTT
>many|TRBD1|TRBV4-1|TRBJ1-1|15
CASSYQGADLAEAFF
TGCGCCAGCAGCTATCAGGGGGCGGATTTGGCTGAAGCTTTCTTT
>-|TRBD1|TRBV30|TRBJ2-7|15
CAWNPGQASSYEQYF
TGTGCCTGGAACCCCGGACAGGCAAGCTCCTACGAGCAGTACTTC
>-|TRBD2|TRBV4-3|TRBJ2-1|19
CASSQEWGPGLAAYNEQFF
TGCGCCAGCAGCCAGGAGTGGGGTCCGGGACTAGCGGCATACAATGAGCAGTTCTTC
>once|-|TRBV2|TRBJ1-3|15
CASSDVRSSGNTIYF
TGTGCCAGCAGTGATGTCCGCAGCTCTGGAAACACCATATATTTT
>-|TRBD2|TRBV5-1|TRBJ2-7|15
CASSPSGGLPYEQYF
TGCGCCAGCAGCCCTAGCGGGGGCCTACCCTACGAGCAGTACTTC
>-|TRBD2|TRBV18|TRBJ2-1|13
CASSPGLAERQFF
TGTGCCAGCTCACCGGGACTAGCAGAACGGCAGTTCTTC
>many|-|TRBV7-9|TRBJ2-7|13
CASSPWAEVEQYF
TGTGCCAGCAGCCCCTGGGCGGAGGTCGAGCAGTACTTC
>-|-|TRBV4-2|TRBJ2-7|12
CASSQPQGSKYF
TGTGCCAGCAGCCAACCCCAGGGGTCTAAGTACTTC
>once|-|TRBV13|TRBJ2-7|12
CASSSPEGEQYF
TGTGCCAGCAGCTCCCCGGAGGGGGAGCAGTACTTC
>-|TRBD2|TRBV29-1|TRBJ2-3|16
CSVRGTSGSQTDTQYF
TGCAGCGTTCGTGGGACTAGCGGGAGTCAGACAGATACGCAGTATTTT
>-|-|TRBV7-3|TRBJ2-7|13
CASSFAASYEQYF
TGTGCCAGCAGCTTCGCAGCCTCCTACGAGCAGTACTTC
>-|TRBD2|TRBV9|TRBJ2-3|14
CASSDSGRIDTQYF
TGTGCCAGCAGCGATAGCGGGAGAATAGATACGCAGTATTTT
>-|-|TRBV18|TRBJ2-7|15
CASSELVGSSYEQYF
TGTGCCAGCTCAGAACTAGTGGGAAGCTCCTACGAGCAGTACTTC
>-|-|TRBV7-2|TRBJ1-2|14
CASSLAQFNYGYTF
TGTGCCAGCAGCTTAGCACAGTTTAACTATGGCTACACCTTC
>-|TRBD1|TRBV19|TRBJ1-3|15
CATNGQGPTRNTIYF
TGTGCCACAAACGGACAGGGGCCCACCAGAAACACCATATATTTT
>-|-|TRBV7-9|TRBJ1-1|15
CASSLVWSGDTEAFF
TGTGCCAGCAGCTTGGTTTGGTCAGGGGACACTGAAGCTTTCTTT
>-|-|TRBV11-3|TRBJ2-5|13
CASSVGGTKTQYF
TGTGCCAGCAGCGTGGGGGGCACGAAGACCCAGTACTTC
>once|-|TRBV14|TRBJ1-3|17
CASSPSGGLGSGNTIYF
TGTGCCAGCAGCCCCTCCGGGGGGCTAGGCTCTGGAAACACCATATATTTT
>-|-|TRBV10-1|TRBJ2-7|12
CASKGDSNEQYF
TGCGCCAGCAAGGGGGATTCCAACGAGCAGTACTTC
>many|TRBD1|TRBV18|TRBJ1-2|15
CASSPLTGGRSGYTF
TGTGCCAGCTCACCACTGACAGGGGGAAGGTCGGGCTACACCTTC
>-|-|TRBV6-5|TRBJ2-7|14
CASSYTRQAYEQYF
TGTGCCAGCAGTTACACAAGACAAGCCTACGAGCAGTACTTC
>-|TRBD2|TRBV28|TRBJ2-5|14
CASSASGSGETQYF
TGTGCCAGCAGTGCTAGCGGGAGTGGGGAGACCCAGTACTTC
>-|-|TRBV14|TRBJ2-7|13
CASSRRSSYEQYF
TGTGCCAGCAGCCGGCGAAGCTCCTACGAGCAGTACTTC
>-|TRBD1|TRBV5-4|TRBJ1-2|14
CASSLADRGLGYTF
TGTGCCAGCAGCTTGGCGGACAGGGGGCTTGGCTACACCTTC
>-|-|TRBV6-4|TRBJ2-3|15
CASSPLATSTDTQYF
TGTGCCAGCAGTCCTCTAGCGACCAGCACAGATACGCAGTATTTT
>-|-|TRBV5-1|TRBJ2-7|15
CASSLVGEGIYEQYF
TGCGCCAGCAGCTTGGTAGGTGAGGGGATCTACGAGCAGTACTTC
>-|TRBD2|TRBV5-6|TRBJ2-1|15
CASSLAPSGSDEQFF
TGTGCCAGCAGCTTGGCTCCTAGCGGGAGCGATGAGCAGTTCTTC
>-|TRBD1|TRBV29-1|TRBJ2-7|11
CSVNRGHEQYF
TGCAGCGTTAACAGGGGCCACGAGCAGTACTTC
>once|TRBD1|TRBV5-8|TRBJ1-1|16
CASRPGQGVMNTEAFF
TGTGCCAGCCGCCCGGGACAGGGTGTTATGAACACTGAAGCTTTCTTT
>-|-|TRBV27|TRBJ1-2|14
CASSPTRDIDGYTF
TGTGCCAGCAGTCCTACGAGGGACATCGATGGCTACACCTTC
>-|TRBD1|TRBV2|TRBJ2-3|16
CASSEAEGTGSYTQYF
TGTGCCAGCAGTGAAGCGGAGGGGACAGGTTCTTATACGCAGTATTTT
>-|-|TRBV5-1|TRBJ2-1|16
CASSLGLAKTYNEQFF
TGCGCCAGCAGCTTGGGCCTAGCGAAAACCTACAATGAGCAGTTCTTC
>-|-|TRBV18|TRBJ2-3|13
CASSPYEADTQYF
TGTGCCAGCTCACCATATGAAGCGGATACGCAGTATTTT
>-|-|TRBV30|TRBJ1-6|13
CAWSSSYNSPLHF
TGTGCCTGGAGCAGCTCCTATAATTCACCCCTCCACTTT
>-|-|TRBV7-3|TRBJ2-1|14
CASSLSGRGNEQFF
TGTGCCAGCAGCTTATCCGGGCGTGGGAATGAGCAGTTCTTC
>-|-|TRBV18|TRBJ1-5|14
CASSPGPPVGIQHF
TGTGCCAGCTCCCCGGGTCCCCCCGTCGGGATCCAGCATTTT
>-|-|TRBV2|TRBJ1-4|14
CASTWGGQGEKLFF
TGTGCCAGTACATGGGGGGGGCAGGGAGAAAAACTGTTTTTT